These T cell receptor beta chains were read from a single sample in a study of identical twins. TCRdb called the 5' RACE reads again in MiXCR, with one record for every CDR3 protein. The profile covers about 890,000 distinct CDR3 sequences, with approximately 13% appearing a single time and about 1.5% taken by the ten largest. This sample was also put to use in a study of yellow fever vaccine responses in identical twins.

The sample consisted of PBMCs. The receptors stem from a woman between 18 and 29 years old in good health. Both conserved end residues are trimmed from each CDR3. The order of the fields is J gene, V gene, CDR3 protein.

TRBJ2-1 | TRBV2 | ASNQGAEQSVSWEQF
TRBJ1-2 | TRBV7-9 | ASSLPGQGVTGYGYT
TRBJ1-5 | TRBV5-6 | ASSFKTRHSNQPQH
TRBJ2-7 | TRBV28 | ASSLRDRLH
TRBJ2-3 | TRBV7-3 | ASSVNSLAGGPKY
TRBJ2-5 | TRBV11-1 | ASSLATVQVRFDQETQY
TRBJ2-7 | TRBV12-3/TRBV12-4 | ASSHSGRGWYPSDEQY
TRBJ1-6 | TRBV20-1 | SARDGQVSPLH
TRBJ2-7 | TRBV5-1 | ASSLGVGGTSSYEQY
TRBJ2-5 | TRBV14 | ASRKVAGETQY
TRBJ2-2 | TRBV20-1 | SVPGRNANTGELF
TRBJ1-6 | TRBV6-1 | ASSETSPLH
TRBJ2-3 | TRBV7-6 | ASSLFGGQGTDTQY
TRBJ2-3 | TRBV15 | ATSRDLASGYTDTQY
TRBJ2-7 | TRBV15 | ATSRDLRGSGSLSYEQY
TRBJ2-1 | TRBV20-1 | SATTSGRYNEQF
TRBJ2-1 | TRBV12-3/TRBV12-4 | ASSFVGGPDEQF
TRBJ1-2 | TRBV15 | ATSREHGNYGYT
TRBJ2-1 | TRBV10-3 | AISSADVTYNEQF
TRBJ2-5 | TRBV5-1 | ASSEGAFGETQY
TRBJ2-3 | TRBV4-1 | ASSHPGGRRVDTQY
TRBJ2-5 | TRBV20-1 | SAVPGQKGGTQY
TRBJ2-2 | TRBV11-3 | ASSLALGETYTGELF
TRBJ1-1 | TRBV9 | ASSVALGTEAF
TRBJ1-2 | TRBV10-3 | AISGDRGYGYT
TRBJ2-7 | TRBV7-8 | ASSLRVVAHEQY
TRBJ2-7 | TRBV20-1 | SAREGLESYEQY
TRBJ2-2 | TRBV11-2 | ASSAGVGNTGELF
TRBJ1-3 | TRBV12-3/TRBV12-4 | ASSLAGQGNTIY
TRBJ2-5 | TRBV19 | ASSPSGGRTETQY
TRBJ2-7 | TRBV5-1 | ASSLALGGNYEQY
TRBJ2-6 | TRBV28 | ASRVLGSGANVLT
TRBJ2-1 | TRBV3-1 | ACSPDLGIAGSDNEQF
TRBJ2-3 | TRBV12-3/TRBV12-4 | ASNPGLLGGTDTQY
TRBJ2-7 | TRBV3-1 | ASSQSADAFYEQY
TRBJ1-1 | TRBV29-1 | SVRGIHEAF
TRBJ2-3 | TRBV6-1 | ASGLVVYDTQY
TRBJ1-2 | TRBV5-5 | ASSFETSNYGYT
TRBJ1-4 | TRBV20-1 | SAPDGAGKLF
TRBJ2-3 | TRBV13 | ASSLAGTGATDTQY
TRBJ2-7 | TRBV6-2/TRBV6-3 | ASSSVLRYEQY